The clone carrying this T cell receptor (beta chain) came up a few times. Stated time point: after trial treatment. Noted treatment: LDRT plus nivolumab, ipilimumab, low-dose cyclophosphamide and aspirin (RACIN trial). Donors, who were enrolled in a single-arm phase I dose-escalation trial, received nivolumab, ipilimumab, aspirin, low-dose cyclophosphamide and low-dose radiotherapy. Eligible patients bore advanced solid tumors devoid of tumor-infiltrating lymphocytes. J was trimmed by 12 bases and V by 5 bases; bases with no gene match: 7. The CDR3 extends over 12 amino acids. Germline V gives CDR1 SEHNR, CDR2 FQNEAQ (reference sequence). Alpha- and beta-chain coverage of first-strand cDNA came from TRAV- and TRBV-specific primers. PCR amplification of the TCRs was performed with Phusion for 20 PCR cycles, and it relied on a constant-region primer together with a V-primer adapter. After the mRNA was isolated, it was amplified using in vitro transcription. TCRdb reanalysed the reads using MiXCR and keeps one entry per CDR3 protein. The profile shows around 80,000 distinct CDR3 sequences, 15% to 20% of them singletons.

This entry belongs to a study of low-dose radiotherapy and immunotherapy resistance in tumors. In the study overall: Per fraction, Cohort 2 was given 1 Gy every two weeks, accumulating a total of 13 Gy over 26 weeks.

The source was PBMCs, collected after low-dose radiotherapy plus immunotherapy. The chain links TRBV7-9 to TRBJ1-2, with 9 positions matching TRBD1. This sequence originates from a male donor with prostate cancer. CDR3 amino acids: CASSHSQGANTF. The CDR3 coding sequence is TGTGCCAGCAGCCACTCACAGGGGGCAAACACCTTC.